The present T cell receptor (beta chain) was sequenced within a study of T cells in Graves' hyperthyroidism and ophthalmopathy. This clonotype has a count of ten or more. No antigen is known for it. The investigators amplified TCR beta CDR3 regions from RNA transcripts. HTBI primers drove first-round RT-PCR of the TCR CDR3. Using its own MiXCR run on the multiplex PCR reads, TCRdb lists one record per CDR3 protein. The table has over 150,000 distinct CDR3 sequences, approximately 17% seen once; the top ten hold under 35%. Germline loops: CDR1 SGHAT, CDR2 FQNNGV. This CDR3 spans 15 amino acids. J lost 3 bases, V lost 5 bases, and 8 bases had no gene match. Study results and caveats: Most expanded thyroid clonotypes above 0.001 recurred in blood.

Aged 18 to 65, the patients had hyperthyroidism that was newly diagnosed and had lasted under 2 months. Exclusion followed for patients with uncontrolled infection, other autoimmune disease, pregnancy or lactation. Every diagnosis used clinical symptoms, serum thyroxine and TRAb, thyroid ultrasound and orbital computed tomography. Material for sequencing was blood. The clonotype originates from a woman between 50 and 59 years old with Graves' hyperthyroidism. The rearrangement joins TRBV11-2 to TRBJ2-5; 8 nucleotides line up with TRBD1. CDR3 DNA sequence: TGTGCCAGCAGCCCCCCACACAGGGGGGAAGAGACCCAGTACTTC. It translates to CASSPPHRGEETQYF.